This entry is about one T cell receptor (beta chain). This sample is drawn from a study of cytomegalovirus exposure and HLA in healthy donors. From germline, CDR1 is MNHEY and CDR2 SMNVEV (reference sequence). J lost 0 bases, V lost 4 bases, and 5 bases had no gene match. This CDR3 spans 17 amino acids. The PCR used 60 Vbeta and 13 Jbeta primers. Clones were read by immunoSEQ multiplex PCR, and TCRdb kept only the in-frame ones, dropping some. The profile shows some 200,000 clones, 60% to 80% of them singletons. The genes are TRBV27 and TRBJ1-6; 8 bases map to TRBD1. The source is a man younger than 30 in good health and CMV-seronegative. What was sequenced was PBMCs. This chain's CDR3 is CASSSRTGSSYNSPLHF. The CDR3 nucleotides are TGTGCCAGCAGTTCTCGGACAGGGAGCTCCTATAATTCACCCCTCCACTTT.